Detailed here is one T cell receptor (beta chain). The antigen remains undetermined. These data come from a study of cytomegalovirus exposure and HLA in healthy donors. Study-level findings and limits: The investigators catalogued some 160 TCR beta chains as cytomegalovirus-associated. Among immune exposure information, only CMV serostatus was available.

The germline gives CDR1 MNHEY, CDR2 SVGAGI. The CDR3 has 15 residues. The V end lost 5 bases, the J end lost 9 bases, and 23 bases lay between the germline ends. A multiplex PCR was run with 60 Vbeta primers and 13 Jbeta primers. This table comes from immunoSEQ multiplex PCR, and its TCRdb copy is limited to in-frame clones, with some not included. The sample lists about 180,000 clones; around 82% were seen once. The rearrangement joins TRBV6-5 to TRBJ2-7; no definite D call. The sequence derives from a man between 60 and 75 years old in good health and CMV-seronegative. The sample taken for sequencing was PBMCs. CDR3: CASSVPGSPFLGQYF. CDR3 coding DNA: TGTGCCAGCAGTGTTCCAGGCTCTCCCTTTTTAGGGCAGTACTTC.